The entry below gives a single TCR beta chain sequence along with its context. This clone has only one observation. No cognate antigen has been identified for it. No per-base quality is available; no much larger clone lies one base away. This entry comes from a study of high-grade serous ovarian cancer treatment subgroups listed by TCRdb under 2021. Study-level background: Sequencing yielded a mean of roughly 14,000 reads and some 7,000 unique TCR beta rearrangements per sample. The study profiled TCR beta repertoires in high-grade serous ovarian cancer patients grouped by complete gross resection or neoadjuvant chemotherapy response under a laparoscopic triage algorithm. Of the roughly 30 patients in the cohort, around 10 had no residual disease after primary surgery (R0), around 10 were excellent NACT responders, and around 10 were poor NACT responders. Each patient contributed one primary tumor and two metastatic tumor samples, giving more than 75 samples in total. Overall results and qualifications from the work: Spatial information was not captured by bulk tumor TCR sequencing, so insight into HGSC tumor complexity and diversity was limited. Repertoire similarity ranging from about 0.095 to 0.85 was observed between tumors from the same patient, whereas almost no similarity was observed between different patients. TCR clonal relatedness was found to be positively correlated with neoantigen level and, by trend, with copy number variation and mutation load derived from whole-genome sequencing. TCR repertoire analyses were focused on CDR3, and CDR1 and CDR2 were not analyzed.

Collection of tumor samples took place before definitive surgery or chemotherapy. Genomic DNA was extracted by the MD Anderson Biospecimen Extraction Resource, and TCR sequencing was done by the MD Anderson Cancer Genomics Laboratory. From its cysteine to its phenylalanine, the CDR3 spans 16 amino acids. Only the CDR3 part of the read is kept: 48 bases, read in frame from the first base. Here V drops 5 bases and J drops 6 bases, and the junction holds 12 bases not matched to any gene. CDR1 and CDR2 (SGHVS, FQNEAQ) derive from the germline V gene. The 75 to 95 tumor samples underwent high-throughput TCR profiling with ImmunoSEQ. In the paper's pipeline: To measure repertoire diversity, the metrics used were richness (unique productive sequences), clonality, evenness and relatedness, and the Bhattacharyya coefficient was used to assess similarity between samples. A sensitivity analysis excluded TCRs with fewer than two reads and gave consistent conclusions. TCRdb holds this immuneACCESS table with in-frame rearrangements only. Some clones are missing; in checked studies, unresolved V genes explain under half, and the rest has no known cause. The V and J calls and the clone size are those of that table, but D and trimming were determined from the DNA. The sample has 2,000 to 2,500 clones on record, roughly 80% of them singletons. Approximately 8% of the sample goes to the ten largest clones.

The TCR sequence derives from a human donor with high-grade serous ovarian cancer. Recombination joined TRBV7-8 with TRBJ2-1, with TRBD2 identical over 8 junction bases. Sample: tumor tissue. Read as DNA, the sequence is TGTGCCAGCAGCCCGCGACAGGTGGCGGGAGGCAATGAGCAGTTCTTC. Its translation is CASSPRQVAGGNEQFF.